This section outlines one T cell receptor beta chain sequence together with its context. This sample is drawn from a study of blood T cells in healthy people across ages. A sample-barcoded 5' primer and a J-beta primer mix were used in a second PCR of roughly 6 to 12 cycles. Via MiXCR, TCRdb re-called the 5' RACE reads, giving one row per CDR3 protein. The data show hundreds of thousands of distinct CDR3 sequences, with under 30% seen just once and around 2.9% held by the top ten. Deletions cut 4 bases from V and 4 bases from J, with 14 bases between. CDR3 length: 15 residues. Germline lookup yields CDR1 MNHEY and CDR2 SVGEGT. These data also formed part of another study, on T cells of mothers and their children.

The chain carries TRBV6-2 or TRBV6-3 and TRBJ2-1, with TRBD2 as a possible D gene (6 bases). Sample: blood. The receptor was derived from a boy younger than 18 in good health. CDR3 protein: CASSSRGTLYNEQFF. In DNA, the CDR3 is TGTGCCAGCAGTTCTCGGGGGACCCTATACAATGAGCAGTTCTTC.